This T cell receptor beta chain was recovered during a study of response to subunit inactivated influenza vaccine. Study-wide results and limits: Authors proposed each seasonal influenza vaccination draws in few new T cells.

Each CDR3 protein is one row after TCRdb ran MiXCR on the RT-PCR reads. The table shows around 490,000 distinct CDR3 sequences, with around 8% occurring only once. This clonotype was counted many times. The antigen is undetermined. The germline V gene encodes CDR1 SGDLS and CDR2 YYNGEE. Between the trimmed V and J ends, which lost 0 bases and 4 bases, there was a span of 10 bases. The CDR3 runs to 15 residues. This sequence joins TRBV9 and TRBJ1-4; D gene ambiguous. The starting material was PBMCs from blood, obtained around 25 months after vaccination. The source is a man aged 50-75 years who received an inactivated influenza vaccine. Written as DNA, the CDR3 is TGTGCCAGCAGCGTAGAACCTACGGGTAATGAAAAACTGTTTTTT. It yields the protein CASSVEPTGNEKLFF. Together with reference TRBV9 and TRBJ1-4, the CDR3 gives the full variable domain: DSGVTQTPKHLITATGQRVTLRCSPRSGDLSVYWYQQSLDQGLQFLIQYYNGEERAKGNILERFSAQQFPDLHSELNLSSLELGDSALYFCASSVEPTGNEKLFFGSGTQLSVL.